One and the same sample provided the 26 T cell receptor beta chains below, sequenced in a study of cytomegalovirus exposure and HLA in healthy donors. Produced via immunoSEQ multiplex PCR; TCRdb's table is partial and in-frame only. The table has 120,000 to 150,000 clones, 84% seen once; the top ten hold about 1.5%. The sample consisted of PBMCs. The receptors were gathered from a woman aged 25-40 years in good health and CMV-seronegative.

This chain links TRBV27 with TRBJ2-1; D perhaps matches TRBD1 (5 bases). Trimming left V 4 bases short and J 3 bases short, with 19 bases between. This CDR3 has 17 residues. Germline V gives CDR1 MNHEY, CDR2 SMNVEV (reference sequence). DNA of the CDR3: TGTGCCAGCAGTTCCCCCTCTTTCGGGCAGGGCTACAATGAGCAGTTCTTC. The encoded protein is CASSSPSFGQGYNEQFF.

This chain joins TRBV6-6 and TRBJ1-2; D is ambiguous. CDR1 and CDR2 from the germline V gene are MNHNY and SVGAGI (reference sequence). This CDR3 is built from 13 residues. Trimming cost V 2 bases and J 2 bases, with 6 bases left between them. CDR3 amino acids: CASSYAENYGYTF. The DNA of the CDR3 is TGTGCCAGCAGTTACGCGGAAAACTATGGCTACACCTTC.

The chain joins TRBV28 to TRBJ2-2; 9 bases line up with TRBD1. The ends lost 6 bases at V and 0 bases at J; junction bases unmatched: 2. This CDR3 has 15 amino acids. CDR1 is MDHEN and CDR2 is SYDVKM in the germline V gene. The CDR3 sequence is CASRTGGPNTGELFF. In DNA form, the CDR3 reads TGTGCCAGCAGGACAGGGGGACCGAACACCGGGGAGCTGTTTTTT.

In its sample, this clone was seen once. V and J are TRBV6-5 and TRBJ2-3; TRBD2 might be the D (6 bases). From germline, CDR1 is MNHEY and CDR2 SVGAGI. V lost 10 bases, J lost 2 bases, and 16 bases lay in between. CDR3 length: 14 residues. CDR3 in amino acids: CATRATGVTDTQYF. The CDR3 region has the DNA TGTGCCACTCGAGCAACGGGGGTCACAGATACGCAGTATTTT.

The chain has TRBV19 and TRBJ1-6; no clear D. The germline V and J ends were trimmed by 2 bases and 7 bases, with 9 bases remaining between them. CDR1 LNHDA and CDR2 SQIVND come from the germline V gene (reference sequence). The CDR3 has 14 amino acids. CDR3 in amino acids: CASSINSPNSPLHF. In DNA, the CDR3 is TGTGCCAGTAGTATAAACAGCCCGAATTCACCCCTCCACTTT.

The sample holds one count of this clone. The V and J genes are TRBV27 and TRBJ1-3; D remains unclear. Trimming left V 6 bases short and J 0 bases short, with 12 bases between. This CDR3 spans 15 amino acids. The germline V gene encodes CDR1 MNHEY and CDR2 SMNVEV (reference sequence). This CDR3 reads CASSQEPGSGNTIYF. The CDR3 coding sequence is TGTGCCAGCAGCCAAGAGCCCGGCTCTGGAAACACCATATATTTT.

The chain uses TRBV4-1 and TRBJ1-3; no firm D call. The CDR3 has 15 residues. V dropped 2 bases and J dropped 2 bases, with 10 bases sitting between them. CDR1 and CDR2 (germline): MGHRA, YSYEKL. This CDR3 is CASSQLYRTGNTIYF. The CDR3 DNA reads TGCGCCAGCAGCCAATTGTACAGAACTGGAAACACCATATATTTT.

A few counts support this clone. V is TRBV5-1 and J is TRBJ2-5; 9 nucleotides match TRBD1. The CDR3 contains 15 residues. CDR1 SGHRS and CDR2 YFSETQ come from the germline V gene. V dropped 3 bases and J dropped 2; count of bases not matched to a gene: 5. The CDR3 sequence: CASSSDRGLQETQYF. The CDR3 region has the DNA TGCGCCAGCAGCTCGGACAGGGGCTTGCAAGAGACCCAGTACTTC.

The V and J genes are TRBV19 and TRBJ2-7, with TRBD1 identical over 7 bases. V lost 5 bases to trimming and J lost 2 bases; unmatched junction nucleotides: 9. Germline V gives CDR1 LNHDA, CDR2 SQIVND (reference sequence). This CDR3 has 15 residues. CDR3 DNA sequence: TGTGCCAGTAGTTCTACTTACAGGGGTCCCTACGAGCAGTACTTC. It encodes CASSSTYRGPYEQYF.

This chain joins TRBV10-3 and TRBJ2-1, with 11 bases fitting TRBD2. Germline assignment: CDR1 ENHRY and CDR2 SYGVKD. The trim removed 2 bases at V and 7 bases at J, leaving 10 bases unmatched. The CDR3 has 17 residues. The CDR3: CAISETIAGGPRNEQFF. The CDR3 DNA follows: TGTGCCATCAGTGAGACTATAGCGGGGGGGCCGCGGAATGAGCAGTTCTTC.

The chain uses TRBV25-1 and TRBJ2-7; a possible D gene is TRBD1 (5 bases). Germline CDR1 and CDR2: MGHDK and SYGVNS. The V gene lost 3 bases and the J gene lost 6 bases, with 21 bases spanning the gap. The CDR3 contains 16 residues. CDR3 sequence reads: CASSDRDIKLYGEQYF. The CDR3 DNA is TGTGCCAGCAGTGACAGGGATATAAAACTCTATGGCGAGCAGTACTTC.

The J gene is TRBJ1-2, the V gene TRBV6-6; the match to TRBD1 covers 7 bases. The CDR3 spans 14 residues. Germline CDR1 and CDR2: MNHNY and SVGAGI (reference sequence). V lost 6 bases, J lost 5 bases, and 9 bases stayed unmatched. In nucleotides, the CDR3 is TGTGCCAGCAGCCACGCAGGGACAGAGTATGGCTACACCTTC. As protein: CASSHAGTEYGYTF.

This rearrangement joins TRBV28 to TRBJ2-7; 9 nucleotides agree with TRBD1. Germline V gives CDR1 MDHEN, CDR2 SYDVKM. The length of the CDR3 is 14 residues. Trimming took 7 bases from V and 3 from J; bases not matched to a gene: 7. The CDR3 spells CASTGDRGVYEQYF. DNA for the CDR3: TGTGCCAGCACCGGAGACAGGGGGGTCTACGAGCAGTACTTC.

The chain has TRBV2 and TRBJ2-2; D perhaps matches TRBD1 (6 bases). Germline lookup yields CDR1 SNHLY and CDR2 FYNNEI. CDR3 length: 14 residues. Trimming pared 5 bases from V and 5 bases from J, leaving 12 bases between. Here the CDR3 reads CASSFSQGTGELFF. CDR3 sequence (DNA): TGTGCCAGCAGTTTTTCACAGGGAACCGGGGAGCTGTTTTTT.

The CDR3 protein is CASSRNAGPYGYTF. The CDR3 DNA reads TGTGCCAGCAGCCGAAACGCGGGACCCTATGGCTACACCTTC. J is TRBJ1-2 and V is TRBV7-2, with D perhaps matching TRBD1 (5 bases). Trimming took off 5 bases at V and 4 bases at J, with 14 bases between the two ends. The CDR3 extends over 14 amino acids. The germline V gene has CDR1 SGHTA and CDR2 FQGNSA.

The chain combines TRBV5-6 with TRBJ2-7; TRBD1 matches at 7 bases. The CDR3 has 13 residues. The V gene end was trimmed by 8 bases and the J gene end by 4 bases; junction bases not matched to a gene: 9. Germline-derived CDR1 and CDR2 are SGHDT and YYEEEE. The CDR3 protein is CASSQGTTYEQYF. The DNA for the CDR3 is TGTGCCAGTTCACAGGGGACGACGTACGAGCAGTACTTC.

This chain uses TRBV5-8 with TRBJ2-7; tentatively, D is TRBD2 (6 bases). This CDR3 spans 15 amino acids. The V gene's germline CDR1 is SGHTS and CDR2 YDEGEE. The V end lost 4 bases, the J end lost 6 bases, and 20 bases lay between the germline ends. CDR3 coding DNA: TGTGCCAGCAGCGATTTTGCTAGCGTGAACCCCGAGCAGTACTTC. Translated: CASSDFASVNPEQYF.

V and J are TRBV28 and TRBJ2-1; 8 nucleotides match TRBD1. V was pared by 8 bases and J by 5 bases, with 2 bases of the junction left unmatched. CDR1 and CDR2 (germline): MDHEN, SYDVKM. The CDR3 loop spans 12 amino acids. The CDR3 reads CASRTGNNEQFF. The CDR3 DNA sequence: TGTGCCAGCCGGACAGGGAACAATGAGCAGTTCTTC.

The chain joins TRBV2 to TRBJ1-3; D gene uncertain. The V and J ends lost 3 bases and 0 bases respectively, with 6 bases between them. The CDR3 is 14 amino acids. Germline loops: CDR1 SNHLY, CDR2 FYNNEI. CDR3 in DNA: TGTGCCAGCAGTGATATCAGCTCTGGAAACACCATATATTTT. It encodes CASSDISSGNTIYF.

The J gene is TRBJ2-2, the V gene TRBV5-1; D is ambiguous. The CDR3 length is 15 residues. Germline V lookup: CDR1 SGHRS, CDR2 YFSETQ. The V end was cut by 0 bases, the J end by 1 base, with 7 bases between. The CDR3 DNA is TGCGCCAGCAGCTTGGTGGCAGGGAACACCGGGGAGCTGTTTTTT. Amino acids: CASSLVAGNTGELFF.

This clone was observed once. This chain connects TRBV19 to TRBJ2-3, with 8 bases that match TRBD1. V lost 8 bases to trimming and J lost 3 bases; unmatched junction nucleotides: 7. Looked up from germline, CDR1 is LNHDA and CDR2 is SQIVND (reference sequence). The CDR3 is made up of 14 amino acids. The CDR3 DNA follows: TGTGCCAGTGCACAGGGGGTTGGAACAGATACGCAGTATTTT. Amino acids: CASAQGVGTDTQYF.

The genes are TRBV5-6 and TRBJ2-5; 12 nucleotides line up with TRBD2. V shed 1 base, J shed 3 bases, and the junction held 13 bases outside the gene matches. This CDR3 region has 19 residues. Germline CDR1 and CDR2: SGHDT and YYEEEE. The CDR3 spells CASSLYLAGGPGLEETQYF. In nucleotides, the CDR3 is TGTGCCAGCAGCTTGTATCTAGCGGGGGGGCCAGGTCTAGAAGAGACCCAGTACTTC.

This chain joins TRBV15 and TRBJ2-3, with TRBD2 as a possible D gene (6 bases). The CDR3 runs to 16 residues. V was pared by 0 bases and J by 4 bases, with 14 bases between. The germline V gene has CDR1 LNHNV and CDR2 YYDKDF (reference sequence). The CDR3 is CATSREKAGTPDTQYF. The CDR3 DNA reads TGTGCCACCAGCAGAGAAAAGGCAGGGACTCCAGATACGCAGTATTTT.

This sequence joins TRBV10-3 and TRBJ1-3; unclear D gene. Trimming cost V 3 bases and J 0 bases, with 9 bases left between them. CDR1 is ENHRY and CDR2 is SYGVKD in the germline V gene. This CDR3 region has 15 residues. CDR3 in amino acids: CAISDLVDSGNTIYF. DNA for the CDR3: TGTGCCATCAGTGATTTGGTAGACTCTGGAAACACCATATATTTT.

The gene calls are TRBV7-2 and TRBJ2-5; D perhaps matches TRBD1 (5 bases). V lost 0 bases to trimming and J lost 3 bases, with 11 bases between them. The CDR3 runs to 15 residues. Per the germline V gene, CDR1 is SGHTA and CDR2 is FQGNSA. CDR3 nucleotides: TGTGCCAGCAGCTTAGCGGGCAGGGTTGAAGAGACCCAGTACTTC. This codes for CASSLAGRVEETQYF.

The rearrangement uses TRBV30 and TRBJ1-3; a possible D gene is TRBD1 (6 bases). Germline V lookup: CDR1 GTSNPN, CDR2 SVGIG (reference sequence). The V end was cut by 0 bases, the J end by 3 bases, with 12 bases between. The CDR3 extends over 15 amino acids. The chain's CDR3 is CAWSVRGGFGNTIYF. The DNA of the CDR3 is TGTGCCTGGAGTGTACGAGGGGGTTTTGGAAACACCATATATTTT.